Included here is one TCR beta chain sequence, with context. The antigen remains undetermined. The sample comes from a study of cytomegalovirus exposure and HLA in healthy donors. Study summary: It was reported in a later analysis that the same platform had been used for the roughly 130 validation repertoires as for the roughly 670 first-cohort repertoires.

Profiled with immunoSEQ multiplex PCR; TCRdb holds only in-frame clones, not every one. The sample has more than 250,000 clones; more than 80% are singletons. Study-wide results and caveats: One later analysis, an examination of the 120 or so validation repertoires, found that first-cohort TCR clusters tended to co-occur in them. Rare TCR sequences dominated, though some public TCRs recurred in many donors.

The CDR3 runs to 15 residues. Germline V gene sequence: CDR1 SGHTA, CDR2 FQGTGA. V lost 1 base to trimming and J lost 4 bases, with 13 bases between them. Among the 110 or so subjects of the validation cohort, separate from the approximately 700-subject first cohort, were the donors. The rearrangement uses TRBV7-3 and TRBJ1-2; D gene unclear. The sequence was obtained from a woman aged 18-29 years in good health and CMV-seronegative. The sample comprised PBMCs. The CDR3 region has the DNA TGTGCCAGCAGCTTAAGCGGTAGCGCAACCTATGGCTACACCTTC. As protein: CASSLSGSATYGYTF.